This entry concerns a single T cell receptor beta chain. Germline trimming cut 0 bases from V and 6 bases from J; bases unmatched to any gene: 8. The CDR3 is 16 residues long. The germline V gene has CDR1 SGHRS and CDR2 YFSETQ. This specimen belongs to a study of blood T cell repertoires in COVID-19. Looking at the study overall: PBMCs, B-cell-depleted T cells, or T cells were the source of the cDNA or gDNA that made up the material.

Data came from immunoSEQ multiplex PCR; TCRdb stores just in-frame clones and leaves some out. This table holds some 210,000 clones, about four fifths found once. This clonotype originated in a woman aged 50 to 65 with acute COVID-19. The chain combines TRBV5-1 with TRBJ1-5, with TRBD1 matching 8 bases. The specimen was PBMCs or T cells enriched from blood (not recorded which). The CDR3 region has the DNA TGCGCCAGCAGCTTGGGGGCAGGGGGCCAAGGTCAGCCCCAGCATTTT. It translates to CASSLGAGGQGQPQHF. The full variable domain, in which reference TRBV5-1 and TRBJ1-5 provide the parts outside the CDR3, is KAGVTQTPRYLIKTRGQQVTLSCSPISGHRSVSWYQQTPGQGLQFLFEYFSETQRNKGNFPGRFSGRQFSNSRSEMNVSTLELGDSALYLCASSLGAGGQGQPQHFGDGTRLSIL.